This T cell receptor (beta chain) is from a study of metastatic and nonmetastatic thyroid tumors. TCRdb recomputed clones from the PCR reads via MiXCR. There are around 26,000 clones in the sample; around a fifth occur only once, and approximately 4.2% lies in the top ten. Patients had received no treatment of any kind before thyroid surgery. This clone has only a few counts. Relative to the germline gene, one junction end is altered; a read error may explain this. The CDR3 is made up of 14 amino acids. Looked up from germline, CDR1 is SGHRS and CDR2 is YFSETQ. Sequenced material: blood. V gene TRBV5-1 combines with J gene TRBJ1-2, with D perhaps TRBD1 (5 bases). The sequence derives from a male donor with papillary thyroid cancer or a benign thyroid nodule (not recorded which). Some clones in this sample may be carry-over from other donors' samples. CDR3 loop: CDSSLEGRNYGYNF. The DNA for the CDR3 is TGCGACAGCAGCTTGGAGGGGAGAAACTATGGCTACAACTTC.